A selection of T cell receptor beta chains follows, all from one sample in a study of T-cell reconstitution after alpha-beta-depleted transplantation in children. A single record per CDR3 protein comes from TCRdb applying MiXCR to the PCR reads. The sample comprises under 250,000 distinct CDR3 sequences, about 7% of which are singletons, and 5.5% to 6.5% rests with the top ten. The sample here was PBMCs, taken before TCRalphabeta/CD19-depleted stem cell transplant. The origin of the receptors is a boy aged 2 to 9 with acute lymphoblastic leukemia, due to receive a stem cell transplant. CDR3s leave out the opening cysteine and the closing phenylalanine or tryptophan. The order of the fields is CDR3 length, J gene, V gene, D gene, CDR3 protein. A D gene is named only where the DNA matches it firmly.

13	TRBJ2-7	TRBV10-2	.	ASSESVNPSYEQY
12	TRBJ1-1	TRBV6-5	TRBD1	ASKGGGGNTEAF
10	TRBJ1-6	TRBV5-5	.	ASSSDRSTLH
11	TRBJ1-5	TRBV2	.	ASSLRTNQPQH
14	TRBJ1-2	TRBV7-2	.	ASSLALGATTYGYT
13	TRBJ1-2	TRBV7-9	TRBD1	ASSLVPGGNYGYT
12	TRBJ1-1	TRBV7-2	TRBD1	ASTPTGDNTEAF
13	TRBJ1-1	TRBV5-1	.	ASSLDGRVNTEAF
10	TRBJ1-6	TRBV7-9	.	ASSSPYSPLH
14	TRBJ2-4	TRBV6-5	TRBD2	ASSYSQREAKNIQY
13	TRBJ2-1	TRBV6-1	TRBD2	ASNPTSGGWGEQF
13	TRBJ2-1	TRBV3-1	TRBD2	ASSRMSGSGNEQF
14	TRBJ2-1	TRBV7-2	.	ASSLAGGGSYNEQF
14	TRBJ2-1	TRBV7-2	TRBD2	ASSLSGGTPINEQF
17	TRBJ2-6	TRBV15	TRBD1	ATSRRTRDSYSGANVLT
15	TRBJ2-5	TRBV12-3/TRBV12-4	TRBD2	ASSAGLAGPAGETQY
10	TRBJ2-1	TRBV29-1	TRBD1	SVWDRVDEQF
14	TRBJ1-5	TRBV7-8	TRBD1	ASSPGGMYSNQPQH
13	TRBJ2-5	TRBV7-8	.	ASSFVRSLEQTQY
15	TRBJ2-3	TRBV12-3/TRBV12-4	TRBD2	ASSFRASGRSTDTQY
13	TRBJ2-1	TRBV6-5	TRBD2	ASSRSGITPNEQF
16	TRBJ2-4	TRBV21-1	.	ASSKSLGQFLAKNIQY
11	TRBJ1-6	TRBV25-1	.	ASSESGNSPLH
12	TRBJ2-2	TRBV5-1	.	ASSLGSEAGELF
12	TRBJ2-1	TRBV29-1	TRBD2	SADLAGAYNEQF
11	TRBJ2-7	TRBV28	.	ASSPEGRDEQY
12	TRBJ2-2	TRBV7-2	.	ASSSGLFTGELF